This T cell receptor beta chain was retrieved from a study of control samples from healthy donors and cancer patients. The method was immunoSEQ multiplex PCR; TCRdb's version includes in-frame clones alone and lacks a portion of them. The sample contains about 140,000 clones, about 91% of which appear only once. CDR3 length equals 17 residues. The TCR sequence derives from a man aged 25 to 40 in good health. The V gene is TRBV21-1, the J gene TRBJ1-6. TRBV21-1 is given as a pseudogene. Sequences were obtained from blood. CDR3 coding DNA: TGTGCCAGCAGCAAATTGCAGTCTGGGGGTATGAATTCACCCCTCCACTTT. The encoded protein is CASSKLQSGGMNSPLHF.